Sequencing of this TCR beta chain was carried out in a study of prognosis after radiotherapy for stage I lung cancer. The trim removed 6 bases at V and 13 bases at J, leaving 8 bases unmatched. This CDR3 contains 12 residues. Genomic DNA provided the template from which TCR beta CDR3 was amplified by two-round multiplex PCR. Individual primers that were specific to each TRBV and TRBJ gene served in first-round PCR. Each CDR3 protein is one row after TCRdb ran MiXCR on the multiplex PCR reads. Of fewer than 25,000 distinct CDR3 sequences detected, around two fifths appear once; the ten largest clones hold roughly 30%. As for this clonotype: The target antigen is unknown.

Findings of the study overall: Lower values of Shannon entropy after stereotactic body radiation therapy were seen in patients who developed distant metastases. Reportedly, patients with and without metastases differed in TRBV and TRBJ gene usage.

Here the sequenced sample was PBMCs, taken before or after stereotactic body radiation therapy (not recorded which). The chain couples TRBV12-3 or TRBV12-4 to TRBJ1-4; 7 nucleotides align to TRBD1. This TCR was recovered from a donor aged 50 or older with non-small cell lung cancer. The CDR3: CASRLTGYRLFF. CDR3 nucleotides: TGTGCCAGCAGATTGACAGGGTATAGACTGTTTTTT.